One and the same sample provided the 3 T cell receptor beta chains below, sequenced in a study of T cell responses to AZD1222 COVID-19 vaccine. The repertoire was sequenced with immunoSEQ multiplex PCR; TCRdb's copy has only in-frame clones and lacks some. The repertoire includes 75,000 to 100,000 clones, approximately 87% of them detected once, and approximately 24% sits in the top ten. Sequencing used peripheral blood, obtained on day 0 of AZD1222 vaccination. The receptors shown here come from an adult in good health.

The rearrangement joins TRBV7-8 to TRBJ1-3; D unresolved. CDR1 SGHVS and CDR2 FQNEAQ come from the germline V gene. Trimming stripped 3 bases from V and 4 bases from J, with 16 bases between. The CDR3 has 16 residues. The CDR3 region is CASSFISSDVGNTIYF. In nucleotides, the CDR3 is TGTGCCAGCAGCTTTATTTCATCCGATGTCGGAAACACCATATATTTT.

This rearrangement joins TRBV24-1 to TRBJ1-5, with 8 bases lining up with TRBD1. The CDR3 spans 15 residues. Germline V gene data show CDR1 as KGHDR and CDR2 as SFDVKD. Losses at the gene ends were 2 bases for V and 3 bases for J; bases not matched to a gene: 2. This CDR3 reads CATSDSTGANQPQHF. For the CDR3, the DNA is TGTGCCACCAGTGATTCGACAGGGGCCAATCAGCCCCAGCATTTT.

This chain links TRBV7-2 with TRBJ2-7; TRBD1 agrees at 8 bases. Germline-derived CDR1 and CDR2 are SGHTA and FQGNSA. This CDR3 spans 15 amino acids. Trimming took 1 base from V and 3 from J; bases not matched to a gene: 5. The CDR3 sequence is CASSLGGQGVYEQYF. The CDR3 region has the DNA TGTGCCAGCAGCTTAGGTGGACAGGGTGTCTACGAGCAGTACTTC.